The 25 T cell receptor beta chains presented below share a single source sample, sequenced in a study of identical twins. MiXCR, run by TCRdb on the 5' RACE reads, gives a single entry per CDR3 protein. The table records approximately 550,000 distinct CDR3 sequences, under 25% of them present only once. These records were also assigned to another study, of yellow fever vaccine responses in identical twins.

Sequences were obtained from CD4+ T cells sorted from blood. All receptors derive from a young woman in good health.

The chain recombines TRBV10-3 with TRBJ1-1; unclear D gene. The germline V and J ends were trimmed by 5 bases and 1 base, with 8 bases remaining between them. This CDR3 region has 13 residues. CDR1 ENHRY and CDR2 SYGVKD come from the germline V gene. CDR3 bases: TGTGCCATCAGTCATGAGGCGAACACTGAAGCTTTCTTT. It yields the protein CAISHEANTEAFF.

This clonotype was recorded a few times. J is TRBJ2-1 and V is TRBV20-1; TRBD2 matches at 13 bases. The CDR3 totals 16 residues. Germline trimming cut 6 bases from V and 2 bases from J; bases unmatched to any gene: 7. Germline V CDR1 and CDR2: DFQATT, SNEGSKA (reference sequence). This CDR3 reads CSADTSGGAAYNEQFF. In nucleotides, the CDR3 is TGCAGTGCGGATACTAGCGGGGGGGCCGCCTACAATGAGCAGTTCTTC.

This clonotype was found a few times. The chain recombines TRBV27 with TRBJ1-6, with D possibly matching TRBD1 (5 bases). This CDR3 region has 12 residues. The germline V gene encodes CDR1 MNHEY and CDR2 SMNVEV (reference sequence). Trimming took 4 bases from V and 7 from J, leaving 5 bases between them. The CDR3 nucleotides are TGTGCCAGCAGTTGGGGGAATTCACCCCTCCACTTT. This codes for CASSWGNSPLHF.

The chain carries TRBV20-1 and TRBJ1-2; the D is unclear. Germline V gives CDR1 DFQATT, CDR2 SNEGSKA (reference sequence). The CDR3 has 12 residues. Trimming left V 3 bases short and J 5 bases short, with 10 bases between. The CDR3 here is CSASRSPYGYTF. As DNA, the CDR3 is TGCAGTGCTAGTAGGTCGCCGTATGGCTACACCTTC.

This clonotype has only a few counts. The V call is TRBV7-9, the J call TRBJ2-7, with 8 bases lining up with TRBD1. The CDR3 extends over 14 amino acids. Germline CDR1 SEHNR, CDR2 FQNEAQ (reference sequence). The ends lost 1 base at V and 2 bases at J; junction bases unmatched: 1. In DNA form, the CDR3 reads TGTGCCAGCAGCTTAGGGGGACAGGCCTACGAGCAGTACGTC. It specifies CASSLGGQAYEQYV.

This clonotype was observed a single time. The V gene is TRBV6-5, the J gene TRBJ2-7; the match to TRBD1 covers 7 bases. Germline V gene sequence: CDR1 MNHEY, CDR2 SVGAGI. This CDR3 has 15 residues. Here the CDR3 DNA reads TGTGCCAGCAGTTACCGGGACAGCAGCTCCTACGAGCAGTACGTA. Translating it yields CASSYRDSSSYEQYV.

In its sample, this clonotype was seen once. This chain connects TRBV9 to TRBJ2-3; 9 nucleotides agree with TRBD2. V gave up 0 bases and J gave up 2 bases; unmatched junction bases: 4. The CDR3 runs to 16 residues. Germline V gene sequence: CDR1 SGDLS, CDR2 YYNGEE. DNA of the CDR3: TGTGCCAGCAGCGTAGCCGCGGGAGGGACCACAGATACGCAGTATTTT. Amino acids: CASSVAAGGTTDTQYF.

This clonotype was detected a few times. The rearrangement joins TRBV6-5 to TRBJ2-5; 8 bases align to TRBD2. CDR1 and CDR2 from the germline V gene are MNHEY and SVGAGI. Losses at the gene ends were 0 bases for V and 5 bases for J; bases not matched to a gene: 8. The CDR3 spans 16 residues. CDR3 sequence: CASSYSSRGGMETQYF. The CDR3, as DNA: TGTGCCAGCAGTTACTCGAGTCGGGGGGGGATGGAGACCCAGTACTTC.

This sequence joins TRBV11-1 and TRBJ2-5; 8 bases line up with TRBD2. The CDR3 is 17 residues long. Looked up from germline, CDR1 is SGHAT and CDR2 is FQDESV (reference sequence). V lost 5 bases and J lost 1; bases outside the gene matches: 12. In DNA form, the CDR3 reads TGTGCCAGCAGCACTACGGGGGGGGGAGACCCCCAAGAGACCCAGTACTTC. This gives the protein CASSTTGGGDPQETQYF.

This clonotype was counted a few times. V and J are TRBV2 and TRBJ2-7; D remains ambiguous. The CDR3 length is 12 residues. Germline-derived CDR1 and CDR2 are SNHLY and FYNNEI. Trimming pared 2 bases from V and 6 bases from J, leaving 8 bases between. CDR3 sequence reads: CASSELGIEQYV. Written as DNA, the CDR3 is TGTGCCAGCAGTGAATTGGGGATCGAGCAGTACGTC.

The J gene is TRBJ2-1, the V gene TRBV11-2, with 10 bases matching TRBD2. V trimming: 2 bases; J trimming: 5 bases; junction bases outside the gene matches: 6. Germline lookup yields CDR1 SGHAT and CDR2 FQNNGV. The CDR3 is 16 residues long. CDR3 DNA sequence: TGTGCCAGCAGCTTAAAACCTAGCGGGGGCAACAATGAGCAGTTCTTC. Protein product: CASSLKPSGGNNEQFF. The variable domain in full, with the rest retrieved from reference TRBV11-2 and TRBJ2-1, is EAGVAQSPRYKIIEKRQSVAFWCNPISGHATLYWYQQILGQGPKLLIQFQNNGVVDDSQLPKDRFSAERLKGVDSTLKIQPAKLEDSAVYLCASSLKPSGGNNEQFFGPGTRLTVL.

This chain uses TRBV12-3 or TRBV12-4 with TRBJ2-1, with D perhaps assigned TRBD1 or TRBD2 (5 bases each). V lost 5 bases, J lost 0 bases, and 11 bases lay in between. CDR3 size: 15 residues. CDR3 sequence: CASSGTASSYNEQFF. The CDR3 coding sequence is TGTGCCAGCAGTGGGACGGCGAGCTCCTACAATGAGCAGTTCTTC.

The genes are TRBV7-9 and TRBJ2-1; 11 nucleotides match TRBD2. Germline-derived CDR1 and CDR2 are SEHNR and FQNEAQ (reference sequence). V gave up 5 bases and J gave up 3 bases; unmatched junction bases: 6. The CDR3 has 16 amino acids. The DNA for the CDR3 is TGTGCCAGCAGCCCCCAACTAGCGGGAGTCTACAATGAGCAGTTCTTC. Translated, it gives CASSPQLAGVYNEQFF.

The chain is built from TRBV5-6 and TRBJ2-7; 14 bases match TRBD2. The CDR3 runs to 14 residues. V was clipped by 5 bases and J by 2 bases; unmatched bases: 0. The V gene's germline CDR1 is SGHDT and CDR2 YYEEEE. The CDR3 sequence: CASRGLAGAYEQYV. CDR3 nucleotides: TGTGCCAGCAGGGGACTAGCGGGGGCCTACGAGCAGTACGTC.

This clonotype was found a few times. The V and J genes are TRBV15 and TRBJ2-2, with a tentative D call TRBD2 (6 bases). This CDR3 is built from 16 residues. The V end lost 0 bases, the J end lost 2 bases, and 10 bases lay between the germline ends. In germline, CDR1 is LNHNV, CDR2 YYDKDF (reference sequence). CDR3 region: CATSRDWGVNTGELFF. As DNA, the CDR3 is TGTGCCACCAGCAGAGATTGGGGGGTCAACACCGGGGAGCTGTTTTTT.

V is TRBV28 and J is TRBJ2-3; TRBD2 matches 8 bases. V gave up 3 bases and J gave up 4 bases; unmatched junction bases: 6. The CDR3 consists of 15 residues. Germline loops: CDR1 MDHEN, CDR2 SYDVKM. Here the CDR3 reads CASSFPPGLADTQYF. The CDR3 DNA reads TGTGCCAGCAGTTTCCCCCCGGGACTAGCAGATACGCAGTATTTT.

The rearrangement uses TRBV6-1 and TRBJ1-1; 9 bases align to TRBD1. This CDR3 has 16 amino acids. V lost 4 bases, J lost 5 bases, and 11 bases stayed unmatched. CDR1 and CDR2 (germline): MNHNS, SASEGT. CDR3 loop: CASSARQGGRSTEAFF. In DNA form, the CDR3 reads TGTGCCAGCAGTGCCCGACAGGGGGGCCGGTCGACTGAAGCTTTCTTT.

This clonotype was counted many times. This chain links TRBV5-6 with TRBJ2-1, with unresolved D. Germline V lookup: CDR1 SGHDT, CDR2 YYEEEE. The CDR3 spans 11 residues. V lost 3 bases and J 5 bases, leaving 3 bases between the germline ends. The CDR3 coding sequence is TGTGCCAGCAGCTACAACAATGAGCAGTTCTTC. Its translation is CASSYNNEQFF.

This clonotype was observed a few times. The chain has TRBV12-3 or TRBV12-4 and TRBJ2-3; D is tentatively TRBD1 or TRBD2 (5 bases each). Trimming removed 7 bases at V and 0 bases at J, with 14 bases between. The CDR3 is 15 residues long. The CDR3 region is CASILTGASTDTQYF. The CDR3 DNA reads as TGTGCCAGCATCCTGACCGGGGCTAGCACAGATACGCAGTATTTT.

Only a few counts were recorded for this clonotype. DNA of the CDR3: TGCAGTGCTAGATCGACAGGGGCCTCCTACAATGAGCAGTTCTTC. Protein product: CSARSTGASYNEQFF. V usage is TRBV20-1 and J usage is TRBJ2-1, with 8 bases matching TRBD1. The ends lost 2 bases at V and 0 bases at J; junction bases unmatched: 3. CDR3 length: 15 amino acids. CDR1 and CDR2 from the germline V gene are DFQATT and SNEGSKA (reference sequence).

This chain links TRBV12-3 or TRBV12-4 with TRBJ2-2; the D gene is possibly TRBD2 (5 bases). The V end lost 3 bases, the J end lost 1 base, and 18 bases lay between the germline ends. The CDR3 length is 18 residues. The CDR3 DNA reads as TGTGCCAGCAGTTTGACCTTGAATGGAGGTTGGAACACCGGGGAGCTGTTTTTT. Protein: CASSLTLNGGWNTGELFF.

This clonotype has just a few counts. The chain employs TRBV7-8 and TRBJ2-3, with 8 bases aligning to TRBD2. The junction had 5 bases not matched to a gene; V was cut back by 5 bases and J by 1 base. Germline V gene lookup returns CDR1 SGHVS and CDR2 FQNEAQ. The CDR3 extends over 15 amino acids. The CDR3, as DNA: TGTGCCAGCAGCCCTAAGCGGGAGCGCACAGATACGCAGTATTTT. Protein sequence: CASSPKRERTDTQYF.

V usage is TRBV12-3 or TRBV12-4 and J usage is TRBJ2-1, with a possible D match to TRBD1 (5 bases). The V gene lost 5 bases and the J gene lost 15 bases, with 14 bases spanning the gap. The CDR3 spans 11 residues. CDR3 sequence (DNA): TGTGCCAGCAGTGCAGGGAAGGGGCGGTTCTTC. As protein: CASSAGKGRFF.

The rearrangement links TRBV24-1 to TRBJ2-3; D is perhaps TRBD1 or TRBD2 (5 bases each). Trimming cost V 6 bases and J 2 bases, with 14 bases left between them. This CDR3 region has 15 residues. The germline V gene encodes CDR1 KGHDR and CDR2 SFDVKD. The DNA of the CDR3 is TGTGCCACCAGTTTCCAGGGTCGGGACACAGATACGCAGTATTTT. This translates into CATSFQGRDTDTQYF.

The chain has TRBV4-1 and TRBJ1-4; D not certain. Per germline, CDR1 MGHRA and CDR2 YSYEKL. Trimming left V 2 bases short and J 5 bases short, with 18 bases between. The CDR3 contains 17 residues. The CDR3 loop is CASSQIRAAERNEKLFF. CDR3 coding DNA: TGCGCCAGCAGCCAAATAAGGGCCGCAGAAAGAAATGAAAAACTGTTTTTT.